This T cell receptor (beta chain) stems from a study of CD8 T cells in ankylosing spondylitis. Study results and caveats: The clones that were linked to disease were reported to be significantly enriched in matched synovial fluid samples from ankylosing spondylitis patients. Certain motif variants had earlier appeared in reactive arthritis synovial fluid and blood. It appeared that ankylosing spondylitis blood was characterized by a TCR beta motif of about eight highly homologous variants. Relatively scarce in peripheral blood, disease-linked clones were CD8+.

This clonotype was counted many times. No antigen is known for it. TCR beta libraries were made by quantitative 5'-RACE with molecular barcodes. TCRdb recomputed calls from the 5' RACE reads with MiXCR, one row per CDR3 protein. The table shows approximately 500,000 distinct CDR3 sequences, with roughly 13% occurring only once. What was sequenced was blood, either unsorted or a sorted T cell fraction (not recorded which). The sequence derives from a male donor with ankylosing spondylitis.

CDR3 residues: CASSPTGTRWYEQFF. CDR3 DNA: TGCGCCAGCAGCCCAACCGGGACTAGGTGGTATGAGCAGTTCTTC. The chain has TRBV5-1 and TRBJ2-1; TRBD2 aligns across 8 bases. The CDR3 contains 15 residues. With 4 bases clipped from V and 8 bases from J, the junction kept 11 bases outside the gene matches. Looked up from germline, CDR1 is SGHRS and CDR2 is YFSETQ.